The entry below describes one T cell receptor (beta chain). Its antigen is unidentified. The data are from a study of cytomegalovirus exposure and HLA in healthy donors. The study ran its PCR with 60 Vbeta and 13 Jbeta primers. Clones were sequenced by immunoSEQ multiplex PCR, and TCRdb holds only the in-frame ones, with some missing. The data contain about 94,000 clones, 60% to 80% of them singletons. Notes on the study in general: CMV antigen specificity of a few CMV-associated chains was confirmed in vitro. One variant, a missense change in DCLRE1C, was linked in a later analysis to TCR beta V- and J-gene trimming. Looking again later, the authors saw that most CMV-associated TCR beta chains seemed HLA-restricted. Most of the TCR beta V segments (in an earlier analysis) were productive either about 87% or about 30% of the time.

The TCR originated in a woman aged 40 to 49 in good health and CMV-seronegative. Sequencing was carried out using PBMCs.

The CDR3 nucleotides are TGTGCCAGCAGTCTCTCGACAGGGTTGGGTGAAGCTTTCTTT. Its protein product is CASSLSTGLGEAFF. V is TRBV27 and J is TRBJ1-1; 7 bases are a match to TRBD1. After removal of 5 bases from V and 7 bases from J, the junction contained 10 bases not matched to a gene. The CDR3 totals 14 residues. From germline, CDR1 is MNHEY and CDR2 SMNVEV (reference sequence).